This is a list of T cell receptor beta chains from one sample in a study of blood T cell repertoires in COVID-19. The protocol was immunoSEQ multiplex PCR, while the TCRdb copy is restricted to in-frame clones and leaves out a portion. The sample consists of roughly 190,000 clones, approximately 90% of them appearing once. Sequencing input: peripheral blood. Source of these receptors: a man in his forties or fifties with active or convalescent COVID-19. Each CDR3 is given with its conserved first and last residue. The order of the fields is V gene, J gene, clone size, D gene, CDR3 DNA, CDR3 protein. A D gene is named only where the DNA matches it firmly. The listing skips clone size in some rows; elsewhere it reads once, few, many or a size class.

>TRBV5-6|TRBJ1-1|-|-
TGTGCCAGCAGCCAGGGAACTGAAGCTTTCTTT
CASSQGTEAFF
>TRBV24-1|TRBJ1-3|-|TRBD1
TGTGCCACCAGTGCCGGGACAGCGTTCTCTGGAAACACCATATATTTT
CATSAGTAFSGNTIYF
>TRBV7-8|TRBJ1-6|-|-
TGTGCCAGCAGCTTAGTGAGTCAGGGGATTAATTCACCCCTCCACTTT
CASSLVSQGINSPLHF
>TRBV3-1/TRBV3-2|TRBJ1-1|-|TRBD1
TGTGCCAGCAGCCCAGGGACAGGAAAGATGAACACTGAAGCTTTCTTT
CASSPGTGKMNTEAFF
>TRBV2|TRBJ1-1|-|-
TGTGCCAGCAGGGCCGGGAGTGTCAGCACTGAAGCTTTCTTT
CASRAGSVSTEAFF
>TRBV7-9|TRBJ1-1|-|-
TGTGCCAGCAACCAGGAGAACACTGAAGCTTTCTTT
CASNQENTEAFF
>TRBV18|TRBJ1-2|-|TRBD1
TGTGCCAGCTCACCACGTCCAGGGGGCGATGCCTGGGTTGGCTACACCTTC
CASSPRPGGDAWVGYTF
>TRBV6-5|TRBJ2-3|-|TRBD2
TGTGCCAGCCGGGAGCGGGGCAAGGGCACAGATACGCAGTATTTT
CASRERGKGTDTQYF
>TRBV5-1|TRBJ2-5|-|-
TGCGCCAGCAGCCCCCGCGTTGGCCAAGAGACCCAGTACTTC
CASSPRVGQETQYF
>TRBV5-4|TRBJ2-7|-|TRBD1
TGTGCCAGCACCATTGGCGGTGGACAGGGCTACGAGCAGTACTTC
CASTIGGGQGYEQYF
>TRBV9|TRBJ1-5|few|-
TGTGCCAGCAGCGTAGGTAGGGAGAATCAGCCCCAGCATTTT
CASSVGRENQPQHF
>TRBV19|TRBJ2-2|-|TRBD1
TGTGCCAGTAGTATTAACAGGGGTACCGGGGAGCTGTTTTTT
CASSINRGTGELFF
>TRBV5-5|TRBJ2-7|-|TRBD1
TGTGCCAGCAGCTTAAGGACAGGAGAGAACGAGCAGTACTTC
CASSLRTGENEQYF
>TRBV4-1|TRBJ2-7|-|-
TGCGCCAGCAGCCAAGGGGAGTACTCCTACGAGCAGTACTTC
CASSQGEYSYEQYF
>TRBV30|TRBJ1-1|-|-
TGTGCCCTTAACAGACAGAGGAACACTGAAGCTTTCTTT
CALNRQRNTEAFF
>TRBV5-1|TRBJ2-7|-|-
TGCGCCAGCAGCTCTTATTCCTCCTACGAGCAGTACTTC
CASSSYSSYEQYF
>TRBV4-2|TRBJ2-1|-|-
TGTGCCAGCAGCCCATCTGTTGGCGGGACTGGATACAATGAGCAGTTCTTC
CASSPSVGGTGYNEQFF